This T cell receptor (beta chain) was identified in a study of blood T cell repertoires in COVID-19 (dated by TCRdb to the early 2020s). Describing the broader study: Samples from collaborators originated in the United States, Italy and Spain and spanned both the acute and convalescent phases of COVID-19. The material from the prospective study consisted of cDNA or gDNA derived from T cells, B-cell-depleted T cells, or PBMCs. Deeply sampled blood TCRbeta repertoires from subjects exposed to, actively infected with, or recovered from COVID-19 were included in the dataset. The repertoires were released in a freely available public database intended as a resource for research on the immune response to SARS-CoV-2. Samples were obtained from the ongoing ImmuneRACE study (first 160 participants) and from over a thousand subjects provided by 6 global collaborators. Sample metadata almost always included a de-identified subject ID, COVID-19 status, age in years and sex. Where HLA class I and class II types were available, the types were taken from metadata supplied by the sample provider, not from assay-based typing.

On this clone itself: Its antigen has not been determined. Qualities for individual bases were not recorded, and no much larger clone is one base off.

V lost 0 bases and J lost 8 bases; the stretch between them is 23 bases long. Looking up the germline V gene (reference sequence) yields CDR1 SGHNT and CDR2 YYREEE. The CDR3 holds 17 amino acids from the cysteine to the phenylalanine. Only the CDR3 portion is preserved as DNA: 51 bases, with reading frame beginning at the first base. TCRbeta CDR3 regions were amplified from genomic DNA using the immunoSEQ Assay, a bias-controlled multiplex PCR. In the source study's methods: Within the assay, amplification of reference gene primers was used to estimate how many nucleated cells each sample contained. To quantify the absolute abundance of each unique TCRbeta CDR3 rearrangement, sequence reads were collapsed and filtered. For each sample, productive Simpson clonality was calculated as the square root of Simpson's diversity index across productive rearrangements. Imported from immuneACCESS, the table was reduced by TCRdb to in-frame sequences with V and J called. These copies leave out some clones; in studies compared against another copy, an unresolved V gene accounts for under half, and the cause of the remainder is not known. The V and J calls and clone size are taken from that table; D and trimming were inferred from the DNA. Here the sample has approximately 82,000 clones; about 81% occur a single time. Jointly, the top ten make up approximately 13% of the sample.

Broader findings and caveats from the paper: The amount of clinical and demographic metadata varied by source and participant and was provided uncurated.

Collaborating institutions collected whole blood in K2EDTA tubes following their own protocols. For TCRbeta analysis, collaborator samples were shipped as frozen whole blood, as isolated PBMCs, or as DNA extracted from either sample type. The chain was built from TRBV5-4 and TRBJ1-2; a tentative D match to TRBD1 spans 6 bases. This receptor was taken from a human donor in a cohort sampled during active COVID-19. What was sequenced was peripheral blood. The CDR3: CASSLARGGGWLVGYTF. The nucleotides read TGTGCCAGCAGCTTGGCCAGGGGCGGAGGCTGGCTGGTCGGCTACACCTTC.